Listed below are T cell receptor beta chains from one sample, sequenced in a study of identical twins. TCRdb re-called the 5' RACE reads through MiXCR, storing one row per CDR3 protein. This repertoire shows hundreds of thousands of distinct CDR3 sequences, around 24% found once; its top ten account for 0.48%. This same sample was also taken into another study, of yellow fever vaccine responses in identical twins.

Material: CD4+ T cells sorted from blood. The receptor source for this set is a woman aged 18-29 years in good health. Both conserved end residues are part of each CDR3. Fields, in order: CDR3 protein, V gene, clone size. The size field is filled for only some rows; it gives once, few, many or a size class.

CDR3aa: CSAGGQGTYEQYF
v_gene: TRBV20-1
abundance: few

CDR3aa: CASTGASGNTIYF
v_gene: TRBV28
abundance: few

CDR3aa: CSARRGGYGYTF
v_gene: TRBV20-1
abundance: .

CDR3aa: CASSPPPRQGSYEQYF
v_gene: TRBV12-3/TRBV12-4
abundance: few

CDR3aa: CASSFNTGELFF
v_gene: TRBV5-1
abundance: many

CDR3aa: CASSLVTGTSNEQFF
v_gene: TRBV5-1
abundance: few

CDR3aa: CAISNDRDRGNNEQFF
v_gene: TRBV10-3
abundance: .

CDR3aa: CASFNGQGQYF
v_gene: TRBV10-2
abundance: .

CDR3aa: CASSPLADSYEQYF
v_gene: TRBV7-6
abundance: .

CDR3aa: CASSSRSVGDTEAFF
v_gene: TRBV7-9
abundance: .

CDR3aa: CASSVVARQGALSGELFF
v_gene: TRBV9
abundance: few

CDR3aa: CASSLNTDEAFF
v_gene: TRBV12-3/TRBV12-4
abundance: few

CDR3aa: CSAPGRNTEAFF
v_gene: TRBV20-1
abundance: .

CDR3aa: CSAIFTGTAYYNEQFF
v_gene: TRBV29-1
abundance: many

CDR3aa: CASSLDPGGDVTGELFF
v_gene: TRBV12-3/TRBV12-4
abundance: .

CDR3aa: CASSLDQGTYEQYF
v_gene: TRBV5-1
abundance: few

CDR3aa: CSAIRDRQETQYF
v_gene: TRBV20-1
abundance: .

CDR3aa: CSAREAGSNTEAFF
v_gene: TRBV20-1
abundance: .

CDR3aa: CATSDGQTVSTDTQYF
v_gene: TRBV24-1
abundance: .

CDR3aa: CASSLAGTRENIQYF
v_gene: TRBV7-9
abundance: .

CDR3aa: CASSWRASGSTDTQYF
v_gene: TRBV7-8
abundance: .

CDR3aa: CASRIAGDSTGELFF
v_gene: TRBV7-9
abundance: few

CDR3aa: CASSSRQGPTTNEKLFF
v_gene: TRBV6-5
abundance: .

CDR3aa: CASSLLGQGFSYEQYF
v_gene: TRBV7-9
abundance: few

CDR3aa: CASSPGLEETQYF
v_gene: TRBV18
abundance: few

CDR3aa: CAISEGTPNTGELVF
v_gene: TRBV10-3
abundance: .

CDR3aa: CASRAGLAESTDTQYF
v_gene: TRBV2
abundance: few

CDR3aa: CASSDDGALLLF
v_gene: TRBV2
abundance: few

CDR3aa: CASSLGTSGTFSGELFF
v_gene: TRBV11-3
abundance: .

CDR3aa: CATSQGTSADTQYF
v_gene: TRBV24-1
abundance: .

CDR3aa: CASSLVVHSNTGELFF
v_gene: TRBV7-2
abundance: .

CDR3aa: CASSLGQASGNTIYF
v_gene: TRBV11-2
abundance: .

CDR3aa: CASSLPPVDEQFF
v_gene: TRBV7-3
abundance: few

CDR3aa: CASSPGRKDTEAFF
v_gene: TRBV12-3/TRBV12-4
abundance: few

CDR3aa: CASSIGTSGYNEQFF
v_gene: TRBV6-1
abundance: .

CDR3aa: CASSLGENTEAFF
v_gene: TRBV12-3/TRBV12-4
abundance: many

CDR3aa: CASSPGPNQETQYF
v_gene: TRBV7-7
abundance: .

CDR3aa: CASSPQAIGQLFF
v_gene: TRBV12-3/TRBV12-4
abundance: few

CDR3aa: CASRNGGTNYEQYF
v_gene: TRBV28
abundance: few

CDR3aa: CASSSGNTEAFF
v_gene: TRBV5-1
abundance: many

CDR3aa: CASSSAGGNYNEQFF
v_gene: TRBV27
abundance: few

CDR3aa: CASSELGANYGYTF
v_gene: TRBV25-1
abundance: few

CDR3aa: CASSLETGENEKLFF
v_gene: TRBV5-1
abundance: few

CDR3aa: CASSYSPSGTKPYEQYF
v_gene: TRBV6-2/TRBV6-3
abundance: .

CDR3aa: CASRGQAGADTQYF
v_gene: TRBV25-1
abundance: .

CDR3aa: CASSPRQGARLEAFF
v_gene: TRBV7-2
abundance: few

CDR3aa: CASRADSSYNEQFF
v_gene: TRBV2
abundance: .

CDR3aa: CASSLGVAASGRNEQFF
v_gene: TRBV7-2
abundance: few

CDR3aa: CAISIGTVLTYEQYF
v_gene: TRBV10-3
abundance: .

CDR3aa: CASSLFGSGTGPSEQYF
v_gene: TRBV11-3
abundance: .

CDR3aa: CASSLERRSAFF
v_gene: TRBV12-3/TRBV12-4
abundance: many

CDR3aa: CATSGTGNILGRSDPFETQYF
v_gene: TRBV6-4
abundance: .

CDR3aa: CASNLGQGTGEQYF
v_gene: TRBV11-3
abundance: .

CDR3aa: CSALGLASQNEQFF
v_gene: TRBV20-1
abundance: .

CDR3aa: CASSRGGVQETQYF
v_gene: TRBV5-1
abundance: .

CDR3aa: CSVRGITDTQYF
v_gene: TRBV29-1
abundance: .

CDR3aa: CASSFPLDRGDYGYTF
v_gene: TRBV5-1
abundance: .

CDR3aa: CATSDAGHPDNEQFF
v_gene: TRBV24-1
abundance: few

CDR3aa: CASSYGRGVVHEQFF
v_gene: TRBV6-5
abundance: .

CDR3aa: CASRQRWQGGGYGYTF
v_gene: TRBV3-1
abundance: .